This TCR beta chain is from a study of T cells after yellow fever vaccination. As for the study in general: Libraries from low-cell-number fractions were prepared with the SMART-Seq v4 Ultra Low Input RNA kit. Findings and caveats of the study: Booster sampling recovered most clones from primary vaccination (approximately 97% CD4, roughly 86% CD8). On re-exposure, the response was weaker but peaked faster, at day 5 versus 15.

From germline, CDR1 is MNHEY and CDR2 SVGAGI. After removal of 5 bases from V and 9 bases from J, the junction contained 12 bases not matched to a gene. The CDR3 covers 14 residues. About this clonotype itself: Its antigen is not known.

Template-switching 5'RACE yielded the TCR cDNA; a universal primer site and UMIs were added in the process. TCRdb re-analysed the 5' RACE reads in MiXCR, keeping a single row per CDR3 protein. The repertoire consists of 280,000 or so distinct CDR3 sequences, with 7.5% to 9% occurring once and the leading ten covering approximately 3.3%. J is TRBJ1-2 and V is TRBV6-5, with 7 positions matching TRBD1. The sequencing used CD4+ T cells sorted from PBMCs, collected 5 days after the yellow fever booster vaccination. The sequence derives from a man between 18 and 29 years old who received the YFV17D yellow fever vaccine. Here the CDR3 reads CASSDSRGTVSYTF. CDR3 nucleotide sequence: TGTGCCAGCAGTGACAGCAGGGGGACCGTGAGCTACACCTTC.